The 27 T cell receptor beta chains listed next were all sequenced from one sample in a study of radiation and T cells in renal cell carcinoma. The protocol was immunoSEQ multiplex PCR, while the TCRdb copy is restricted to in-frame clones and leaves out a portion. The data contain just over 95,000 clones, 80% to 90% of them seen just once; the ten biggest clones take up approximately 7.3%. Time point indicated: blood 4 weeks post-SBRT, at nephrectomy. The treatment here: 15 Gy SBRT to primary tumor, nephrectomy 4 weeks later. Sequences were derived from blood, sampled from a patient whose treatment included radiotherapy and nephrectomy. The receptors come from a man between 60 and 75 years old with renal cell carcinoma.

The chain has TRBV28 and TRBJ2-3, with 8 bases matching TRBD2. V was pared by 7 bases and J by 1 base, with 4 bases of the junction left unmatched. Germline V gene lookup returns CDR1 MDHEN and CDR2 SYDVKM. CDR3 size: 14 residues. The CDR3 coding sequence is TGTGCCAGCACCCGAGCGGGGGGCACAGATACGCAGTATTTT. Protein product: CASTRAGGTDTQYF.

V gene TRBV4-3 combines with J gene TRBJ1-4, with D tentatively TRBD1 (5 bases). Germline CDR1 reads LGHNA; CDR2 reads YSLEER. The CDR3 runs 14 residues. V shed 3 bases and J shed 6 bases, with 11 bases lying between them. CDR3 bases: TGCGCCAGCAGCCAGGGGGATGCGGATGAAAAACTGTTTTTT. This codes for CASSQGDADEKLFF.

The chain has TRBV7-2 and TRBJ2-1; 7 nucleotides agree with TRBD2. Germline V gene lookup returns CDR1 SGHTA and CDR2 FQGNSA. CDR3 size: 13 residues. Losses at the gene ends were 3 bases for V and 8 bases for J; bases not matched to a gene: 4. CDR3 nucleotide sequence: TGTGCCAGCAGCTTCCAGCGGGACTATGAGCAGTTCTTC. This codes for CASSFQRDYEQFF.

The rearrangement uses TRBV28 and TRBJ2-3; D is tentatively TRBD1 or TRBD2 (5 bases each). From germline, CDR1 is MDHEN and CDR2 SYDVKM. This CDR3 is built from 16 residues. Deletions cut 5 bases from V and 5 bases from J, with 20 bases between. Written as DNA, the CDR3 is TGTGCCAGCAGTCAACCGGGACCCAGCCCGAGAGATACGCAGTATTTT. As protein: CASSQPGPSPRDTQYF.

V gene TRBV18 combines with J gene TRBJ2-7, with 9 bases matching TRBD1. The germline CDR1 and CDR2 sequences are KGHSH and LQKENI. The junction had 5 bases not matched to a gene; V was cut back by 6 bases and J by 2 bases. CDR3 size: 14 residues. The chain's CDR3 is CASSLGTGTYEQYF. Written as DNA, the CDR3 is TGTGCCAGCTCGCTAGGGACAGGGACCTACGAGCAGTACTTC.

The V call is TRBV28, the J call TRBJ2-7; D unresolved. This CDR3 region has 12 residues. Trimming removed 2 bases at V and 4 bases at J, with 6 bases between. CDR1 is MDHEN, CDR2 SYDVKM, per germline. CDR3 DNA sequence: TGTGCCAGCAGTTTACAGGAGTACGAGCAGTACTTC. It is translated as CASSLQEYEQYF. Complete variable domain (other parts from reference TRBV28 and TRBJ2-7): DVKVTQSSRYLVKRTGEKVFLECVQDMDHENMFWYRQDPGLGLRLIYFSYDVKMKEKGDIPEGYSVSREKKERFSLILESASTNQTSMYLCASSLQEYEQYFGPGTRLTVT.

The chain joins TRBV11-2 to TRBJ1-4; 7 nucleotides line up with TRBD1. After removal of 0 bases from V and 8 bases from J, the junction contained 3 bases not matched to a gene. Germline values: CDR1 SGHAT, CDR2 FQNNGV. CDR3 length: 14 residues. The CDR3 DNA is TGTGCCAGCAGCTTAGACCAGGGGGTGGAAAAACTGTTTTTT. It translates to CASSLDQGVEKLFF.

The chain carries TRBV19 and TRBJ2-7; tentative D call: TRBD1 (5 bases). CDR1 and CDR2 from the germline V gene are LNHDA and SQIVND (reference sequence). This CDR3 has 14 residues. Between the trimmed V and J ends, which lost 3 bases and 1 base, there was a span of 10 bases. The CDR3 bases are TGTGCCAGTAGTATGCAGGGTGGATCCTACGAGCAGTACTTC. Amino acids: CASSMQGGSYEQYF.

The chain is built from TRBV18 and TRBJ1-1, with a weak D call TRBD1 (6 bases). Germline-derived CDR1 and CDR2 are KGHSH and LQKENI. The CDR3 has 12 residues. Trimming removed 4 bases at V and 7 bases at J, with 10 bases between. CDR3: CASSLTGFEAFF. In DNA form, the CDR3 reads TGTGCCAGCTCACTTACAGGGTTTGAAGCTTTCTTT.

The chain links TRBV27 to TRBJ2-3, with TRBD2 matching over 7 bases. CDR3 length: 15 amino acids. The J segment lost 4 bases and the V segment lost 4 bases, leaving 8 bases of the junction unmatched. Germline values: CDR1 MNHEY, CDR2 SMNVEV (reference sequence). The CDR3 loop reads CASSYWRELADTQYF. CDR3 DNA: TGTGCCAGCAGTTATTGGCGGGAGTTGGCAGATACGCAGTATTTT.

The J gene is TRBJ1-4, the V gene TRBV5-6; possibly TRBD1 for D (6 bases). CDR1 is SGHDT and CDR2 is YYEEEE in the germline V gene. The CDR3 spans 15 residues. The germline V and J ends were trimmed by 0 bases and 5 bases, with 11 bases remaining between them. The CDR3 DNA reads TGTGCCAGCAGCTTGGCGCGGCAGGGGAATGAAAAACTGTTTTTT. It encodes CASSLARQGNEKLFF.

The chain uses TRBV7-2 and TRBJ2-7; no firm D call. The CDR3 has 14 amino acids. Per germline, CDR1 SGHTA and CDR2 FQGNSA. Trimming removed 5 bases from V and 9 bases from J, with 20 bases in between. The CDR3 nucleotides are TGTGCCAGCAGCCTTCCACCCATCGTGGAATTGCAGTACTTC. As protein: CASSLPPIVELQYF.

This chain links TRBV28 with TRBJ2-7, with 9 nucleotides matching TRBD2. Germline CDR1 MDHEN, CDR2 SYDVKM. The CDR3 runs to 13 residues. V was pared by 6 bases and J by 4 bases, with 4 bases of the junction left unmatched. This CDR3 is CASSPSGTYEQYF. The CDR3 DNA is TGTGCCAGCAGCCCTAGCGGGACGTACGAGCAGTACTTC. Variable domain in full (rest from reference TRBV28 and TRBJ2-7): DVKVTQSSRYLVKRTGEKVFLECVQDMDHENMFWYRQDPGLGLRLIYFSYDVKMKEKGDIPEGYSVSREKKERFSLILESASTNQTSMYLCASSPSGTYEQYFGPGTRLTVT.

The DNA for the CDR3 is TGTGCCAGCAGCTCCCCCCCTAGCGGGACGACCTCACCTGGGGATGAGCAGTTCTTC. This codes for CASSSPPSGTTSPGDEQFF. This chain joins TRBV5-4 and TRBJ2-1; 9 bases map to TRBD2. The ends lost 3 bases at V and 8 bases at J; junction bases unmatched: 21. CDR1 and CDR2 from the germline V gene are SGHNT and YYREEE (reference sequence). The CDR3 runs to 19 residues.

This chain uses TRBV9 with TRBJ1-2; D might be TRBD1 (5 bases). The CDR3 spans 14 residues. In germline, CDR1 is SGDLS, CDR2 YYNGEE. Deletions cut 0 bases from V and 5 bases from J, with 11 bases between. In DNA form, the CDR3 reads TGTGCCAGCAGCGTAGACAGCAGGGATTATGGCTACACCTTC. This codes for CASSVDSRDYGYTF.

The chain recombines TRBV5-1 with TRBJ2-1, with 11 bases identical to TRBD2. Unmatched junction bases numbered 4, after V lost 2 bases and J lost 0 bases. Germline V gene data show CDR1 as SGHRS and CDR2 as YFSETQ. The CDR3 contains 17 residues. DNA for the CDR3: TGCGCCAGCAGCTTAATAGCGGGAGGGAGCTCCTACAATGAGCAGTTCTTC. It is translated as CASSLIAGGSSYNEQFF.

Note on this clone: The junction differs from germline at one of its ends, possibly a read error. This rearrangement joins TRBV7-7 to TRBJ2-4; D might be TRBD1 (5 bases). The CDR3 is 14 amino acids. Germline lookup yields CDR1 SSHAT and CDR2 FNYEAQ (reference sequence). CDR3 DNA sequence: TGTGCCAGCAGCTTAAACCCGTGGGGCAGGGTGAAGCTTTGG. It codes for CASSLNPWGRVKLW.

The rearrangement links TRBV15 to TRBJ1-2; D possibly corresponds to TRBD1 (5 bases). CDR1 is LNHNV and CDR2 is YYDKDF in the germline V gene (reference sequence). Trimming cost V 1 base and J 11 bases, with 14 bases left between them. The CDR3 is 13 residues long. CDR3 bases: TGTGCCACCAGCAGAGTCCCCACAGGCTCTTACACCTTC. Translating it yields CATSRVPTGSYTF.

V and J are TRBV18 and TRBJ2-1; 11 bases match TRBD2. V dropped 2 bases and J dropped 7; count of bases not matched to a gene: 7. Germline values: CDR1 KGHSH, CDR2 LQKENI. The CDR3 is 16 residues long. The DNA of the CDR3 is TGTGCCAGCTCACCAGACCTAGCGGGAGGTTTGAATGAGCAGTTCTTC. The encoded protein is CASSPDLAGGLNEQFF.

This clone was counted once. J is TRBJ2-7 and V is TRBV6-5; the D gene is possibly TRBD1 (6 bases). The germline V and J ends were trimmed by 5 bases and 2 bases, with 16 bases remaining between them. The CDR3 loop spans 15 amino acids. The germline V gene has CDR1 MNHEY and CDR2 SVGAGI. CDR3: CASSPTHRATYEQYF. CDR3 nucleotide sequence: TGTGCCAGCAGTCCCACCCACAGGGCTACCTACGAGCAGTACTTC.

The genes are TRBV19 and TRBJ1-2; D not certain. The germline V and J ends were trimmed by 4 bases and 7 bases, with 7 bases remaining between them. This CDR3 region has 11 residues. Germline-derived CDR1 and CDR2 are LNHDA and SQIVND (reference sequence). CDR3 in DNA: TGTGCCAGTAGTAGGCGAGGTGGCTACACCTTC. It is translated as CASSRRGGYTF.

The chain carries TRBV2 and TRBJ2-5, with D possibly being TRBD1 or TRBD2 (5 bases each). The germline gives CDR1 SNHLY, CDR2 FYNNEI. The ends were cut back, 6 bases at V and 3 bases at J, with 11 bases in the middle. The CDR3 consists of 13 residues. CDR3: CASRYRDEETQYF. CDR3 nucleotide sequence: TGTGCCAGCAGGTACCGGGACGAAGAGACCCAGTACTTC. The full variable domain, completed using reference TRBV2 and TRBJ2-5, is EPEVTQTPSHQVTQMGQEVILRCVPISNHLYFYWYRQILGQKVEFLVSFYNNEISEKSEIFDDQFSVERPDGSNFTLKIRSTKLEDSAMYFCASRYRDEETQYFGPGTRLLVL.

J is TRBJ2-3 and V is TRBV18; D is possibly TRBD1 or TRBD2 (5 bases each). This CDR3 comprises 16 residues. V was clipped by 2 bases and J by 0 bases, with 12 bases between them. Germline CDR1 reads KGHSH; CDR2 reads LQKENI. The CDR3 nucleotides are TGTGCCAGCTCACCAGGGGGTTGGCAGAGCACAGATACGCAGTATTTT. Translating it yields CASSPGGWQSTDTQYF.

This rearrangement joins TRBV15 to TRBJ2-3, with unresolved D. Germline V gene lookup returns CDR1 LNHNV and CDR2 YYDKDF (reference sequence). Deletions cut 1 base from V and 2 bases from J, with 19 bases between. This CDR3 region has 18 residues. The CDR3, as DNA: TGTGCCACCAGCAGAGGTCCCGGAAGACTTCGATACACAGATACGCAGTATTTT. Protein product: CATSRGPGRLRYTDTQYF.

The rearrangement links TRBV29-1 to TRBJ2-1; TRBD1 aligns across 7 bases. Germline V CDR1 and CDR2: SQVTM, ANQGSEA. Trimming at V came to 6 bases and at J to 9 bases, leaving 14 bases not matched to a gene. There are 14 residues in the CDR3. The CDR3 sequence: CSVHPGTAGLEQFF. CDR3 DNA: TGCAGCGTCCATCCGGGGACAGCAGGCCTTGAGCAGTTCTTC.

V usage is TRBV11-3 and J usage is TRBJ2-2, with a weak D call TRBD1 (5 bases). V was pared by 6 bases and J by 0 bases, with 11 bases between. This CDR3 spans 15 amino acids. In germline, CDR1 is SGHNT, CDR2 YENEEA. CDR3 in amino acids: CASRPTGSNTGELFF. CDR3 coding DNA: TGTGCCAGCAGGCCTACAGGTTCGAACACCGGGGAGCTGTTTTTT.

The chain combines TRBV27 with TRBJ2-7; 8 nucleotides line up with TRBD2. The CDR3 totals 19 residues. CDR1 and CDR2 (germline): MNHEY, SMNVEV (reference sequence). The trim removed 0 bases at V and 2 bases at J, leaving 15 bases unmatched. The CDR3 bases are TGTGCCAGCAGTTTATCCTATCCCCTCTGGTACGGGAGGGCCTACGAGCAGTACTTC. Amino acid sequence: CASSLSYPLWYGRAYEQYF.